This T cell receptor (beta chain) emerged from a study of cytomegalovirus exposure and HLA in healthy donors. The overall study: Early released data had about 85 million unique TCRs, all coming from HLA-typed donors.

This clone was seen once. Its specificity is not known. The CDR3 sequence is 13 residues long. With 3 bases removed from V and 2 bases from J, the gap between germline ends came to 8 bases. The germline V gene encodes CDR1 KGHSH and CDR2 LQKENI. Whole-study results and caveats: A list of 150 to 200 TCR beta chains associated with cytomegalovirus was given. When analyzed later, a missense DCLRE1C variant was found to be linked to TCR beta V- and J-gene trimming.

Both 60 Vbeta primers and 13 Jbeta primers went into the PCR. The authors' processing: Roughly 10 million shared chains were among approximately 87 million unique TCR beta chains counted in a later analysis. Here immunoSEQ multiplex PCR was the method, and the copy in TCRdb shows in-frame clones only, minus some. That table furnishes V, J and clone size, whereas the DNA furnished D and trimming. Of roughly 240,000 clones detected, roughly 81% appear once; the ten largest clones hold 0.24%. The receptor comes from a girl aged 2 to 9 in good health and CMV-seronegative. The chain links TRBV18 to TRBJ2-7, with TRBD1 as a possible D gene (5 bases). Sequenced material: PBMCs. This CDR3 reads CASSPGLAYEQYF. The CDR3 coding sequence is TGTGCCAGCTCACCGGGGCTAGCCTACGAGCAGTACTTC.